These T cell receptor beta chains were read from a single sample in a study of naive and memory T cell subsets. TCRdb re-analysed the UMI-ligation and nested PCR reads in MiXCR, keeping a single row per CDR3 protein. The sample carries 20,000 to 25,000 distinct CDR3 sequences, 6% recorded once. The sample in question was skin, obtained from a tuberculin skin test site. The receptors stem from an adult in good health. CDR3s include the opening cysteine and the closing phenylalanine or tryptophan.

cdr3_length v_call cdr3_aa
14 TRBV5-1 CASNLGSLNTEAFF
14 TRBV10-3 CAISGQGLNTEAFF
20 TRBV11-2 CASSLTWRGLMGSSQETQYF
15 TRBV30 CAWSRGGGPAYEQYF
15 TRBV24-1 CATSGRLSSYNEQFF
11 TRBV20-1 CSAPKSDEQFF
14 TRBV12-3/TRBV12-4 CASSPPATNTEAFF
14 TRBV28 CASSLYRLWYEQYF
11 TRBV20-1 CSAGQGEKLFF
14 TRBV30 CARTRLAGLYTQYF
13 TRBV4-1 CASSRELQETQYF
16 TRBV7-9 CASSPEVQGYYNEQFF
13 TRBV10-3 CAISEGSPQAQHF
17 TRBV21-1 CASSKERVGLGSYEQYF
16 TRBV29-1 CSAPREGLAGGSEQFF
13 TRBV27 CASSLLGYTEAFF
16 TRBV7-2 CASSSQGISGANVLTF
16 TRBV7-2 CASSSTRAGATGTQYF
13 TRBV7-9 CASSFAGIHEQYF
13 TRBV6-4 CASSDGANTEAFF
16 TRBV5-1 CASSLKPGNSYNEQFF
16 TRBV4-1 CASSHNLQAWDTEAFF
17 TRBV7-8 CASSSLRGQGLWQPQHF
16 TRBV9 CASSPNPRAWGTEAFF
14 TRBV2 CASSEGRTGNTIYF
14 TRBV5-4 CASSPGESYNEQFF
16 TRBV6-2/TRBV6-3 CASSDNGRGSNTEAFF
17 TRBV5-4 CASSVLAGGRGTDTQYF
13 TRBV20-1 CSAREGGNEKLFF
16 TRBV4-2 CASSQAIWDRGDGYTF
14 TRBV14 CASREQGSSSPLHF
17 TRBV4-2 CASSQDSHRTVSYEQYF
15 TRBV7-3 CASSLGRDGTGELFF
17 TRBV18 CASSPRRGTSDYNEQFF
11 TRBV28 CASGDTETQYF
15 TRBV7-3 CASSSSGQRTDTQYF
15 TRBV11-2 CASSSVDPIRDEQFF
13 TRBV7-2 CASSLTSPTEQFF